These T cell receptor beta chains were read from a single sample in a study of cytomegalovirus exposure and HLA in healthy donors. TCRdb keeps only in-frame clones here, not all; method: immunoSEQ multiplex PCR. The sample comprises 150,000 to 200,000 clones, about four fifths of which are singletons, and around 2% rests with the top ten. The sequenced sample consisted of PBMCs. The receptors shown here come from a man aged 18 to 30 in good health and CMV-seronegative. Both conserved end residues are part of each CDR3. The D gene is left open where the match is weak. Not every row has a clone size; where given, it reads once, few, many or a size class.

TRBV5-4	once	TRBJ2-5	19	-	TGTGCCAGCAGCTTCTCCCCTACAGGGACGAAGGACACCCAAGAGACCCAGTACTTC	CASSFSPTGTKDTQETQYF
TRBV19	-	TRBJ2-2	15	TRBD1	TGTGCCAGTAGTAGCGGACAGGGGAACACCGGGGAGCTGTTTTTT	CASSSGQGNTGELFF
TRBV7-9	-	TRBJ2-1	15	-	TGTGCCAGCAGCTTAGCCGGGAGCTCCTACAATGAGCAGTTCTTC	CASSLAGSSYNEQFF
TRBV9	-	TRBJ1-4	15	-	TGTGCCAGCAGCTCCCATCATGGGCCGAATGAAAAACTGTTTTTT	CASSSHHGPNEKLFF
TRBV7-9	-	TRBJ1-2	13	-	TGTGCCAGCAGCTTAGTGACTGGCTATGGCTACACCTTC	CASSLVTGYGYTF
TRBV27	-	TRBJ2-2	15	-	TGTGCCAGCAGTTTATTTACAGGCTACACCGGGGAGCTGTTTTTT	CASSLFTGYTGELFF
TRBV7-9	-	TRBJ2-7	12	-	TGTTCCAGCAGCTTGTCGGGGGTCGAGCAGTACTTC	CSSSLSGVEQYF
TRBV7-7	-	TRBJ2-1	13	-	TGTGCTAGCAGCTTAGAGGGAGCGGATGAGCAGTTCTTC	CASSLEGADEQFF
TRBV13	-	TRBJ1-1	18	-	TGTGCCAGCAGCTCAGAAGTAGTCAGGAGGAGGATGAACACTGAAGCTTTCTTT	CASSSEVVRRRMNTEAFF
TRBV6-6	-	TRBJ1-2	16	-	TGTGCCAGCAGTTCGTCGACCGGGAGAATCGGGAATGGCTACACCTTC	CASSSSTGRIGNGYTF
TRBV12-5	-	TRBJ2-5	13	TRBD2	TGTGCTAGTCGGGGGGACCTCGGAGAGACCCAGTACTTC	CASRGDLGETQYF
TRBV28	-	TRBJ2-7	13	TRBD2	TGTGCCAGCAGGGGGACTAGCGGCTACGAGCAGTACTTC	CASRGTSGYEQYF
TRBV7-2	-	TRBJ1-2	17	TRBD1	TGTGCCAGCAGCTTAGGGGGTGGACAGGGACCTAACTATGGCTACACCTTC	CASSLGGGQGPNYGYTF
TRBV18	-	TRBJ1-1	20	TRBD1	TGTGCCAGCTCACTAACACGTGGTGACAGGGGGCGTCCGGTGAACACTGAAGCTTTCTTT	CASSLTRGDRGRPVNTEAFF
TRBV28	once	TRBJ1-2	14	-	TGTGCCAGCGGGGGGGAGGGCTCCGACTATGGCTACACCTTC	CASGGEGSDYGYTF
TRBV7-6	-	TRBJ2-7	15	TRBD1	TGTGCCAGCAGCATCGACGGACAGGGGTGGTACGAGCAGTACTTC	CASSIDGQGWYEQYF
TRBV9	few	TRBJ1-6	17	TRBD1	TGTGCCAGCAGCGCGAGCCCACAGGGGACTTGGGGATCACCCCTCCACTTT	CASSASPQGTWGSPLHF